This is a list of T cell receptor beta chains from one sample in a study of T cell clonotyping in hematopoietic cell transplantation. Clones were read by immunoSEQ multiplex PCR, and TCRdb kept only the in-frame ones, dropping some. The sample includes fewer than 80,000 clones, 85% to 95% of them seen just once. The material sequenced was peripheral blood mononuclear cells. The receptors come from a man aged 45-65 years in good health. Some clones in this sample may be carry-over from other donors' samples. Each CDR3 is given with its conserved first and last residue.

j_call v_call cdr3_aa
TRBJ1-4 TRBV7-2 CASSLERVGTVNEKLFF
TRBJ1-1 TRBV6-5 CASRRNTEAFF
TRBJ2-2 TRBV19 CASTDIGTGELFF
TRBJ2-1 TRBV11-2 CASRPRRADDNEQFF
TRBJ1-1 TRBV9 CASSVAGRGEAFF
TRBJ1-2 TRBV28 CARADRERGGYTF
TRBJ2-7 TRBV7-6 CASSLVGLAGAAQVYEQYF
TRBJ2-2 TRBV9 CASSGDSNTGELFF
TRBJ1-1 TRBV19 CAISQSLNTEAFF
TRBJ2-2 TRBV5-1 CASSLDREDGELFF
TRBJ2-7 TRBV2 CASKDLGSEQYF
TRBJ2-3 TRBV28 CASSTSGDTQYF
TRBJ2-7 TRBV7-2 CASSRTGALGEQYF
TRBJ2-5 TRBV7-8 CASSLDLETQYF
TRBJ1-2 TRBV25-1 CASSSGAVGYTF
TRBJ2-7 TRBV28 CASSDIPGQGTYEQYF
TRBJ2-7 TRBV7-8 CASSLPAGSPYEQYF
TRBJ1-4 TRBV6-1 CASTKRGGTTEKLFF
TRBJ2-1 TRBV10-3 CAIASGGSGNEQFF
TRBJ2-7 TRBV6-5 CASSADLTSSYEQYF
TRBJ1-1 TRBV7-8 CASSLGRRGSETEAFF
TRBJ1-5 TRBV28 CASGSGQRNQPQHF